This T cell receptor beta chain was retrieved from a study of cytomegalovirus exposure and HLA in healthy donors. Points from the study as a whole: Specific recognition of CMV antigens was confirmed in vitro for a few chains (all CMV-associated). The classifier reportedly diagnosed cytomegalovirus status with high specificity and sensitivity. The study labeled roughly 160 TCR beta chains cytomegalovirus-associated. First-cohort TCR clusters were later found to tend to co-occur in the approximately 120 validation repertoires.

This CDR3 has 16 amino acids. CDR1 and CDR2 from the germline V gene are LNHDA and SQIVND (reference sequence). The V segment lost 2 bases and the J segment 6 bases; nucleotides outside the gene matches: 9. TCRdb's table, derived via immunoSEQ multiplex PCR, lists solely in-frame clones and lacks some. The sample consists of about 160,000 clones, nearly 90% of them appearing once. Notes on this clone: The target antigen is unknown.

V is TRBV19 and J is TRBJ1-5; the match to TRBD1 covers 8 bases. The TCR was taken from a man younger than 35 in good health and CMV-seropositive. The sequencing sample was made of PBMCs. CDR3 in DNA: TGTGCCAGTAGTATAAGTTGGAACAGGGGGTCTCAGCCCCAGCATTTT. Translating gives CASSISWNRGSQPQHF.